Listed below are T cell receptor beta chains from one sample, sequenced in a study of T cells in Graves' hyperthyroidism and ophthalmopathy. TCRdb processed the multiplex PCR reads anew with MiXCR; each CDR3 protein has one entry. Of 480,000 or so distinct CDR3 sequences listed, approximately 15% were seen once; the top ten hold 15% to 20%. The sample consisted of blood. These receptor sequences come from a woman between 18 and 29 years old with Graves' hyperthyroidism. Each CDR3 is given without its conserved first and last residue. Each record gives: clone size, J gene, V gene, CDR3 protein. Expanded clones get a size class; other rows say once, few or many, or leave the size out.

clone size: few
J gene: TRBJ2-1
V gene: TRBV5-1
CDR3 protein: ASSLSGGRYNEQF

clone size: .
J gene: TRBJ2-1
V gene: TRBV10-3
CDR3 protein: AISRTSGSRGYNEQF

clone size: many
J gene: TRBJ1-2
V gene: TRBV6-1
CDR3 protein: ASSPRGDYT

clone size: many
J gene: TRBJ2-1
V gene: TRBV25-1
CDR3 protein: ASSEYDSTYEQF

clone size: many
J gene: TRBJ1-2
V gene: TRBV20-1
CDR3 protein: SATSPGSDYGYT

clone size: many
J gene: TRBJ2-3
V gene: TRBV6-2/TRBV6-3
CDR3 protein: ASRVAGRTDTQY

clone size: many
J gene: TRBJ2-3
V gene: TRBV20-1
CDR3 protein: SAILAEGDTQY

clone size: few
J gene: TRBJ1-1
V gene: TRBV5-1
CDR3 protein: ASSPRSQGRNTEAF

clone size: many
J gene: TRBJ2-1
V gene: TRBV2
CDR3 protein: ASRGLAGVGIYNEQF

clone size: .
J gene: TRBJ1-1
V gene: TRBV6-2/TRBV6-3
CDR3 protein: ASTVGQGSGIAF

clone size: .
J gene: TRBJ2-3
V gene: TRBV24-1
CDR3 protein: ATSDPGTRGTDTQY

clone size: .
J gene: TRBJ2-5
V gene: TRBV5-6
CDR3 protein: ASSFDRREKTQY

clone size: few
J gene: TRBJ2-4
V gene: TRBV19
CDR3 protein: ASSIRLAGFVLAKNIQY

clone size: many
J gene: TRBJ1-2
V gene: TRBV6-4
CDR3 protein: ASSPAGEGGYT

clone size: many
J gene: TRBJ2-1
V gene: TRBV20-1
CDR3 protein: SAGQDEQF

clone size: .
J gene: TRBJ2-2
V gene: TRBV11-3
CDR3 protein: ASRGTTGELF

clone size: many
J gene: TRBJ2-7
V gene: TRBV10-1
CDR3 protein: ASSETSGFNEQY

clone size: many
J gene: TRBJ2-3
V gene: TRBV24-1
CDR3 protein: ATAVEDTQY

clone size: few
J gene: TRBJ2-3
V gene: TRBV3-1
CDR3 protein: ASSQDRRRGRTDTQY

clone size: many
J gene: TRBJ1-1
V gene: TRBV4-1
CDR3 protein: ASSQFAANTEAF

clone size: many
J gene: TRBJ2-5
V gene: TRBV6-2/TRBV6-3
CDR3 protein: ASRPSDRRETQY

clone size: many
J gene: TRBJ2-5
V gene: TRBV10-3
CDR3 protein: AIRATGETYPSGEQETQY

clone size: many
J gene: TRBJ1-2
V gene: TRBV5-6
CDR3 protein: ASSNTLGQGYYGYT

clone size: .
J gene: TRBJ2-3
V gene: TRBV5-1
CDR3 protein: ASSLLRDRTKDTQY

clone size: many
J gene: TRBJ2-6
V gene: TRBV19
CDR3 protein: ASIGSWADGANVLT

clone size: many
J gene: TRBJ2-1
V gene: TRBV27
CDR3 protein: ASSLSKNMGLAPNNEQF

clone size: .
J gene: TRBJ1-1
V gene: TRBV6-1
CDR3 protein: ASSAGVSTEAF

clone size: many
J gene: TRBJ1-1
V gene: TRBV18
CDR3 protein: ASSPRDLDTEAF

clone size: many
J gene: TRBJ1-1
V gene: TRBV5-1
CDR3 protein: ASSQGTNTEAF